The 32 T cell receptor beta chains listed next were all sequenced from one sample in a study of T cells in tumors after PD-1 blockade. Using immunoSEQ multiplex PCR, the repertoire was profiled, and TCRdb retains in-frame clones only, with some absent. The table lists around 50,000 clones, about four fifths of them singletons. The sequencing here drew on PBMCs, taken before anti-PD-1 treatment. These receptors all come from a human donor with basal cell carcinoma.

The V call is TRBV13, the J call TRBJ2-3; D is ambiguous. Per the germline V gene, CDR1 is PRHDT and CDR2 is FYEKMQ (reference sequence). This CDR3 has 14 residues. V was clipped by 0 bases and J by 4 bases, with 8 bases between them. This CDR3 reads CASSLGSPSDTQYF. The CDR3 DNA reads TGTGCCAGCAGCTTAGGGTCCCCGTCAGATACGCAGTATTTT.

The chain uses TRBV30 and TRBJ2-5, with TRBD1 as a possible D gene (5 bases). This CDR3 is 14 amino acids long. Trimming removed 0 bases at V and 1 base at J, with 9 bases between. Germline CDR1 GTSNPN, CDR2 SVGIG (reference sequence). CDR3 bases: TGTGCCTGGAGTGTTGGGGCCAGCCAAGAGACCCAGTACTTC. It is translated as CAWSVGASQETQYF.

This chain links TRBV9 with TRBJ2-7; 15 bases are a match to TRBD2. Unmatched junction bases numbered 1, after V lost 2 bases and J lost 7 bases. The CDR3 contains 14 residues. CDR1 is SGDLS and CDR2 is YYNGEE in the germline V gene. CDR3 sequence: CASSVGLAGGEQYF. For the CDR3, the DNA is TGTGCCAGCAGCGTGGGACTAGCGGGGGGTGAGCAGTACTTC.

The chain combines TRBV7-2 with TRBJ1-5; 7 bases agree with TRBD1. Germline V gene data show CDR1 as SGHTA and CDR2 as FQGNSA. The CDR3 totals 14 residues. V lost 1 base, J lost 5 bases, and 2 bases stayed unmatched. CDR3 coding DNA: TGTGCCAGCAGCTTAGACAGGGGTCATCAGCCCCAGCATTTT. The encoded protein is CASSLDRGHQPQHF.

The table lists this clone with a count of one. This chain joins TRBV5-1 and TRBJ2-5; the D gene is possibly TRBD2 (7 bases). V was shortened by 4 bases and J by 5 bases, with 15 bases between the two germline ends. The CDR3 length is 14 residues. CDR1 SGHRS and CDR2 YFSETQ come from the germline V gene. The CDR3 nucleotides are TGCGCCAGCAGCAGAGGGGGGGCAGGGGAGACCCAGTACTTC. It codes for CASSRGGAGETQYF.

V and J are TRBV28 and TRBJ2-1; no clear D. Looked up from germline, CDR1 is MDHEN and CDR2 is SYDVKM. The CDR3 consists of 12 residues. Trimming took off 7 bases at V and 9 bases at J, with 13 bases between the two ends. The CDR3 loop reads CASNPPATEQFF. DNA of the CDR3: TGTGCCAGCAATCCCCCAGCAACTGAGCAGTTCTTC.

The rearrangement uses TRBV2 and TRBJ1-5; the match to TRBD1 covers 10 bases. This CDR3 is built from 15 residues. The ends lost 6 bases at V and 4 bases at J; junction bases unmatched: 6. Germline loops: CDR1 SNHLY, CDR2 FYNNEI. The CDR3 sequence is CASRETGGLNQPQHF. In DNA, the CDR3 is TGTGCCAGCAGGGAGACAGGGGGCCTAAATCAGCCCCAGCATTTT.

Here the CDR3 DNA reads TGTGCCAGCAGTGCGGGCAGCTATGGCTACACCTTC. The encoded protein is CASSAGSYGYTF. The genes are TRBV21-1 and TRBJ1-2. TRBV21-1 has pseudogene status. The CDR3 runs 12 residues.

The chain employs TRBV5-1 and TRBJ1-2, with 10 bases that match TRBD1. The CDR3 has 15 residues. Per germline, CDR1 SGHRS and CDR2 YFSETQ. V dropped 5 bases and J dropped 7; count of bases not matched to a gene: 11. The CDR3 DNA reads TGCGCCAGCAGTGAACCGGGACAGGGGTCGGCTGGCTACACCTTC. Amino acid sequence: CASSEPGQGSAGYTF.

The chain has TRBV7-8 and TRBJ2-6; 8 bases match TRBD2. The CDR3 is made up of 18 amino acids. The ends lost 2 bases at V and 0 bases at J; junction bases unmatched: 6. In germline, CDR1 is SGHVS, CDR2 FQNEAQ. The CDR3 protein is CASSLPGLDFSGANVLTF. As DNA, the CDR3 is TGTGCCAGCAGCTTACCGGGACTAGATTTCTCTGGGGCCAACGTCCTGACTTTC.

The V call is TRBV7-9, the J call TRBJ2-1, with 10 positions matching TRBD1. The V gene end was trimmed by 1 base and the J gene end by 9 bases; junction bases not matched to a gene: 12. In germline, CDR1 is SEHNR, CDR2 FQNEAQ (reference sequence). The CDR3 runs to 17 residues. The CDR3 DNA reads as TGTGCCAGCAGCTTAGTAGGTCGACAGGGGGCAAAAGGTGAGCAGTTCTTC. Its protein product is CASSLVGRQGAKGEQFF.

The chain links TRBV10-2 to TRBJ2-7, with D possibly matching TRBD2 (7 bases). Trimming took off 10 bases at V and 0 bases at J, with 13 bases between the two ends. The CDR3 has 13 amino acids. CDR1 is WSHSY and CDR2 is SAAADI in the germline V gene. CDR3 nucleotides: TGCGCCACCGAGGGGGGGGGCTCCTACGAGCAGTACTTC. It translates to CATEGGGSYEQYF.

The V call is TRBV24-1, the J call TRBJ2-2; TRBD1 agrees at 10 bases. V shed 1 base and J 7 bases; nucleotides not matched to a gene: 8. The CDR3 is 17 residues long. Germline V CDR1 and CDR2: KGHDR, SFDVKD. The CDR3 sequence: CATSDFLTGGADGELFF. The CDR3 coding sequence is TGTGCCACCAGTGATTTCCTGACAGGGGGCGCGGACGGGGAGCTGTTTTTT.

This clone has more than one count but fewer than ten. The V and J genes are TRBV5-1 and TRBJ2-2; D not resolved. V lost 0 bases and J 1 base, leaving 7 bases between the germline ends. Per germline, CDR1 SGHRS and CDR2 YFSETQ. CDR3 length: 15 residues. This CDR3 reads CASSLGSVNTGELFF. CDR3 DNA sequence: TGCGCCAGCAGCTTGGGGTCAGTGAACACCGGGGAGCTGTTTTTT.

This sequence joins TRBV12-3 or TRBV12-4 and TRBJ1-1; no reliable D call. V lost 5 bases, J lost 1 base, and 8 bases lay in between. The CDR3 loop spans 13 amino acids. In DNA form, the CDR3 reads TGTGCCAGCAGTCTTGGAGGGAACACTGAAGCTTTCTTT. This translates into CASSLGGNTEAFF.

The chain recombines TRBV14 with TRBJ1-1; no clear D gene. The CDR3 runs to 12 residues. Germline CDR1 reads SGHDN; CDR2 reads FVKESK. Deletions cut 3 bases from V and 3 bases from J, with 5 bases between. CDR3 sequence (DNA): TGTGCCAGCAGCCACAGGTACACTGAAGCTTTCTTT. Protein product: CASSHRYTEAFF.

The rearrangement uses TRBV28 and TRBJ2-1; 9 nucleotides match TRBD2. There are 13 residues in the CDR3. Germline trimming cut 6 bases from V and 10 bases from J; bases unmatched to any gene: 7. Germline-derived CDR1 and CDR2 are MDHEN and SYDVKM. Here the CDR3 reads CASRGTSSKEQFF. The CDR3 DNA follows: TGTGCCAGCAGGGGGACTAGCAGCAAGGAGCAGTTCTTC.

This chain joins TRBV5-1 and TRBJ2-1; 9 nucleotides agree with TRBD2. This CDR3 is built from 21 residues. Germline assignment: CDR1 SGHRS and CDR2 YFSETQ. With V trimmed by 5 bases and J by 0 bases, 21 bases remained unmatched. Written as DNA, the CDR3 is TGCGCCAGCAGGCGGGACGGCATGACTAGCGGAGGACTTCCCTCCTACAATGAGCAGTTCTTC. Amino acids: CASRRDGMTSGGLPSYNEQFF.

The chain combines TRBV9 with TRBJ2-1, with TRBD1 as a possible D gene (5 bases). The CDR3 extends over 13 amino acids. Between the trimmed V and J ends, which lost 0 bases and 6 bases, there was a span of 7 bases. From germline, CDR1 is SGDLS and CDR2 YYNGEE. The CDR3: CASSVETVNEQFF. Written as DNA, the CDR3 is TGTGCCAGCAGCGTAGAGACAGTCAATGAGCAGTTCTTC.

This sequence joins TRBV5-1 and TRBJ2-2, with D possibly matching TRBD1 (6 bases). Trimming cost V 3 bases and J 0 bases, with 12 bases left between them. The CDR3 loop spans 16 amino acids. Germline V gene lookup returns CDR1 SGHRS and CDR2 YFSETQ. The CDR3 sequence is CASSSRQVTNTGELFF. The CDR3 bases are TGCGCCAGCAGCTCCAGACAGGTGACGAACACCGGGGAGCTGTTTTTT.

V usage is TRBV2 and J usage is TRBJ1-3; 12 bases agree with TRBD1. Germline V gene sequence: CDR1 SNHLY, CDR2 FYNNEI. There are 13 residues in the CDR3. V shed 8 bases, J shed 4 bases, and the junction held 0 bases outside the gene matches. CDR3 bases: TGTGCCAGCGGGACAGGGGGCGGAAACACCATATATTTT. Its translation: CASGTGGGNTIYF.

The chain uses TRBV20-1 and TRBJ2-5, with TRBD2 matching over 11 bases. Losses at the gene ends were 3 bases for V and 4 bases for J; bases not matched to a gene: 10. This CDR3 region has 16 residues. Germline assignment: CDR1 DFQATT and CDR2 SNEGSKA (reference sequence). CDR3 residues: CSASGRGTSGTETQYF. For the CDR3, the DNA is TGCAGTGCTAGTGGTAGAGGGACTAGCGGAACAGAGACCCAGTACTTC.

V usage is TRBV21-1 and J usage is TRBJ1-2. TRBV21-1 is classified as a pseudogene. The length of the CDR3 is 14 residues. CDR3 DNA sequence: TGTGCCAGCAGCATAACAGCTCGGGAGGATGGCTACACCTTC. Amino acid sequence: CASSITAREDGYTF.

CDR3 DNA: TGCGCCAGCAGTGAGTCCTCTGGGGCCAACGTCCTGACTTTC. This translates into CASSESSGANVLTF. The chain couples TRBV5-1 to TRBJ2-6, with no clear D. CDR3 length: 14 amino acids. Per germline, CDR1 SGHRS and CDR2 YFSETQ. Trimming removed 5 bases from V and 0 bases from J, with 6 bases in between.

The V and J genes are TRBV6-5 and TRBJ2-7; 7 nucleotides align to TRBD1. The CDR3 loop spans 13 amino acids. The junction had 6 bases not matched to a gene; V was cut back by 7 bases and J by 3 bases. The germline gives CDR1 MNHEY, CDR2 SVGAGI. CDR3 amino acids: CASIPRDSYEQYF. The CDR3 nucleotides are TGTGCCAGCATCCCTAGGGACAGCTACGAGCAGTACTTC.

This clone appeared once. DNA of the CDR3: TGTGCCTGGACTGGAGAAGATCTAGCCAAAAACATTCAGTACTTC. Translated: CAWTGEDLAKNIQYF. This chain uses TRBV30 with TRBJ2-4; no reliable D call. The CDR3 totals 15 residues. Germline V gene data show CDR1 as GTSNPN and CDR2 as SVGIG (reference sequence). Trimming removed 4 bases from V and 0 bases from J, with 13 bases in between.

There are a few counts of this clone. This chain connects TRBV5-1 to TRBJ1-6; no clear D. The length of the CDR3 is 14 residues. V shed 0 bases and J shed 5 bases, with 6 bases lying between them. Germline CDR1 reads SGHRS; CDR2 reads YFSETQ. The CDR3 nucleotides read TGCGCCAGCAGCTTGGGACAAGATAATTCACCCCTCCACTTT. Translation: CASSLGQDNSPLHF.

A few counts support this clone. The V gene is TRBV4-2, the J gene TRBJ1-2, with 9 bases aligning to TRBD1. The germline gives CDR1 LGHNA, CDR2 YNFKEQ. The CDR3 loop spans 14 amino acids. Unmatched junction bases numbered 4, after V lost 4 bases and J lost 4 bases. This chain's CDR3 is CASSPQGASYGYTF. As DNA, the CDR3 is TGTGCCAGCAGCCCACAGGGGGCGAGCTATGGCTACACCTTC.

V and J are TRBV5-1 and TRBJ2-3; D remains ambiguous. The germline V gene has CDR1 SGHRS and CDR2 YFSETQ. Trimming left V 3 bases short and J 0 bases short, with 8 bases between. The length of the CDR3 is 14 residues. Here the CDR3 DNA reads TGCGCCAGCAGCTCACTCCCAAGCACAGATACGCAGTATTTT. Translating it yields CASSSLPSTDTQYF.

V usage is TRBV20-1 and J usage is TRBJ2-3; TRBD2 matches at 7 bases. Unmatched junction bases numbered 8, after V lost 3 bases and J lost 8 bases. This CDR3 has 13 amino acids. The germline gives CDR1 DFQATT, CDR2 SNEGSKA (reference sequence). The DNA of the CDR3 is TGCAGTGCTAGTACTAGCGCTACCGGTACGCAGTATTTT. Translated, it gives CSASTSATGTQYF.

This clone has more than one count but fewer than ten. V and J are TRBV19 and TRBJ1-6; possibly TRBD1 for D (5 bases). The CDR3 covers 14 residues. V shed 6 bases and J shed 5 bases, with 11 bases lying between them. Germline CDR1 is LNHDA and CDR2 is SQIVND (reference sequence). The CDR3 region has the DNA TGTGCCAGTAGGCTACAGGTGGATAATTCACCCCTCCACTTT. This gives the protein CASRLQVDNSPLHF.

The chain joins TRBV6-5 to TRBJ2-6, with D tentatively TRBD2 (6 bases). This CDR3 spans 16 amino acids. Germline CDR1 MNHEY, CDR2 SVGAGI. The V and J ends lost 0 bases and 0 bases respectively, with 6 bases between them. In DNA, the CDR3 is TGTGCCAGCAGTTACTCCGGGGGCTCTGGGGCCAACGTCCTGACTTTC. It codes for CASSYSGGSGANVLTF.